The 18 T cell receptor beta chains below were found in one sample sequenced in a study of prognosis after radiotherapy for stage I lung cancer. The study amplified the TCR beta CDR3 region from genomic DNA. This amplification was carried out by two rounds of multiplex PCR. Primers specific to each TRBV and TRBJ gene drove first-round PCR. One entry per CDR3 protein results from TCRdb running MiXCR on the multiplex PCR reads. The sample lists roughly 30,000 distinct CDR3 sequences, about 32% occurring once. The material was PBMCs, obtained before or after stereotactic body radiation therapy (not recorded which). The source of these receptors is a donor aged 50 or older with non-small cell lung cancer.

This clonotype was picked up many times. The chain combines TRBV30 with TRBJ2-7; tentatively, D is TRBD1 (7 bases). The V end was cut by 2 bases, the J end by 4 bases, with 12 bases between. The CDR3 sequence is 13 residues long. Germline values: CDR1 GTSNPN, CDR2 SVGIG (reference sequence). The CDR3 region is CAWSSGGSYEQYF. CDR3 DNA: TGTGCCTGGAGTTCAGGGGGGAGTTACGAGCAGTACTTC.

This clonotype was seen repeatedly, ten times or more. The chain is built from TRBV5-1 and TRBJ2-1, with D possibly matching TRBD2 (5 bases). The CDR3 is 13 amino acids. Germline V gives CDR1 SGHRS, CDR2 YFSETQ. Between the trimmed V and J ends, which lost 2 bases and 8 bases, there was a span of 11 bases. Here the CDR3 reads CASSLLVEDEQFF. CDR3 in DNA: TGCGCCAGCAGCTTACTAGTTGAGGATGAGCAGTTCTTC.

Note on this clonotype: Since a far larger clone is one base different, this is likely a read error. The CDR3: CASRSGTKGGELFF. In nucleotides, the CDR3 is TGTGCCAGCAGATCCGGGACAAAGGGCGGGGAGCTGTTTTTT. The chain couples TRBV14 to TRBJ2-2; tentatively, D is TRBD1 (6 bases). CDR3 length: 14 amino acids. Germline CDR1 reads SGHDN; CDR2 reads FVKESK. With 6 bases removed from V and 7 bases from J, the gap between germline ends came to 15 bases.

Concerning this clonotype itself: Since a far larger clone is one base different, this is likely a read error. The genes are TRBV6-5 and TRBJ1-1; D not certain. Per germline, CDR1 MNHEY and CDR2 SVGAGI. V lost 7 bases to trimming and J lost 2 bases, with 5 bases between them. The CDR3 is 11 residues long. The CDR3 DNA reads TGTGCCAGCAACATTAACACTGAAGCTTTCTTT. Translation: CASNINTEAFF.

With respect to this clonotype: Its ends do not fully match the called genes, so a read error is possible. The CDR3 is CVSSSRLAGSYEKYF. CDR3 DNA sequence: TGTGTCAGCAGTTCTCGACTAGCGGGGTCCTACGAGAAGTACTTC. The chain joins TRBV6-5 to TRBJ2-7, with TRBD2 matching over 11 bases. Looked up from germline, CDR1 is MNHEY and CDR2 is SVGAGI. The CDR3 totals 15 residues.

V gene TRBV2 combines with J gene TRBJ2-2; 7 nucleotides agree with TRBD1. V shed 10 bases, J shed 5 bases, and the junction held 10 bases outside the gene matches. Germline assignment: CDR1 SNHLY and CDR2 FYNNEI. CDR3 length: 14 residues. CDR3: CANMGTALTGELFF. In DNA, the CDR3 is TGTGCCAACATGGGGACAGCTCTGACCGGGGAGCTGTTTTTT.

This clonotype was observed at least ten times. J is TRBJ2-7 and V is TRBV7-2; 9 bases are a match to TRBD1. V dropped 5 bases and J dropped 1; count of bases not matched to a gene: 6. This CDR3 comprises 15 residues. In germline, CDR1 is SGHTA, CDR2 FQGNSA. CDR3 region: CASSLTGGESYEQYF. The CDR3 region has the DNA TGTGCCAGCAGCCTCACAGGGGGCGAATCCTACGAGCAGTACTTC.

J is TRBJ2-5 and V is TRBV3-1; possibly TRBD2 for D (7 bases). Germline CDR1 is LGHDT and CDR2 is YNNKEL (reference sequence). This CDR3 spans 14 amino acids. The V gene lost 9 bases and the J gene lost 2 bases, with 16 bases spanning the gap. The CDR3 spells CARGHGGHQETQYF. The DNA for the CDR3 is TGTGCCAGAGGCCACGGGGGGCATCAAGAGACCCAGTACTTC.

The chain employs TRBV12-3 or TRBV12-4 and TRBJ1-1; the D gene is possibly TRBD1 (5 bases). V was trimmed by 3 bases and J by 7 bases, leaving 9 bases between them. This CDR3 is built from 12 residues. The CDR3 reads CASSFRGYEAFF. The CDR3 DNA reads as TGTGCCAGCAGTTTTAGGGGATATGAAGCTTTCTTT.

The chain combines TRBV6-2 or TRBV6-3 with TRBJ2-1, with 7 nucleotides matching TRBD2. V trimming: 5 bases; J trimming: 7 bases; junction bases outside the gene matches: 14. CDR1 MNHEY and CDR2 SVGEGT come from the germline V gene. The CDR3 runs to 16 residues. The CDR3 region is CASSTRGGVVRNEQFF. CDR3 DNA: TGTGCCAGCAGTACCCGGGGAGGGGTTGTTAGAAATGAGCAGTTCTTC.

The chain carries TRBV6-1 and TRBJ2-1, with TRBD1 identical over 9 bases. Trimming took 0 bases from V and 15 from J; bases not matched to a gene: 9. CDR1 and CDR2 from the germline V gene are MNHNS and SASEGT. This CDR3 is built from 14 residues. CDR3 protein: CASSEALQGAIPFF. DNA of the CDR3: TGTGCCAGCAGTGAAGCCCTACAGGGGGCTATTCCGTTCTTC.

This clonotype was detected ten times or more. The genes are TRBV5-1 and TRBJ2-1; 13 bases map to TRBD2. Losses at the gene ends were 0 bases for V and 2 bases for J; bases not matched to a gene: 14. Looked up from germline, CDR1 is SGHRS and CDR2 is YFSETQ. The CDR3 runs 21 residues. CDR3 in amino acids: CASSLVPTSGGYRTPYNEQFF. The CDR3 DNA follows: TGCGCCAGCAGCTTGGTCCCGACTAGCGGGGGGTATAGGACTCCCTACAATGAGCAGTTCTTC.

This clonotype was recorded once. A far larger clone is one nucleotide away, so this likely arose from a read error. This chain's CDR3 is CASSSGGFRRVQFF. The DNA of the CDR3 is TGTGCCAGCAGCTCCGGTGGGTTCCGCAGAGTGCAGTTCTTC. The rearrangement joins TRBV7-8 to TRBJ2-1; D call uncertain. V gave up 4 bases and J gave up 12 bases, with 19 bases separating them. Germline CDR1 and CDR2: SGHVS and FQNEAQ. The CDR3 sequence is 14 residues long.

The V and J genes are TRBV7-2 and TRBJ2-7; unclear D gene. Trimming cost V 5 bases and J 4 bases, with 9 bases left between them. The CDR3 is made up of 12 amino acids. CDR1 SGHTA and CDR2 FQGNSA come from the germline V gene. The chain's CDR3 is CASSPGSYEQYF. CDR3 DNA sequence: TGTGCCAGCAGCCCTGGGTCGTACGAGCAGTACTTC. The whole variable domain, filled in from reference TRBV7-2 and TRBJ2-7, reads GAGVSQSPSNKVTEKGKDVELRCDPISGHTALYWYRQSLGQGLEFLIYFQGNSAPDKSGLPSDRFSAERTGGSVSTLTIQRTQQEDSAVYLCASSPGSYEQYFGPGTRLTVT.

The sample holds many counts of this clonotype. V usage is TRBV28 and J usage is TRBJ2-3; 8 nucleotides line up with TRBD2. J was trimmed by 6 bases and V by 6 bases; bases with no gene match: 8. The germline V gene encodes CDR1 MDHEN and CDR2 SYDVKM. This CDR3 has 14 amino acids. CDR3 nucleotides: TGTGCCAGCAGCTTCGGGGGGGCCCCCGATACGCAGTATTTT. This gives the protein CASSFGGAPDTQYF.

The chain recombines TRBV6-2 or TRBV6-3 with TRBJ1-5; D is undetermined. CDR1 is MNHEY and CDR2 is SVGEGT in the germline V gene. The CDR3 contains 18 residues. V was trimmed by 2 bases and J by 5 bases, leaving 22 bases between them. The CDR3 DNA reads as TGTGCCAGCAGTTACCCCACAAAGGACTACGGGAGGGATCAGCCCCAGCATTTT. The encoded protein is CASSYPTKDYGRDQPQHF.

The CDR3 protein is CASVRGDSLNSFF. CDR3 DNA: TGTGCCAGCGTAAGAGGTGACAGCCTGAACTCTTTCTTT. The rearrangement joins TRBV6-2 or TRBV6-3 to TRBJ1-1; D perhaps matches TRBD1 (5 bases). This CDR3 is 13 amino acids long. V was pared by 8 bases and J by 12 bases, with 22 bases between. Germline CDR1 MNHEY, CDR2 SVGEGT.

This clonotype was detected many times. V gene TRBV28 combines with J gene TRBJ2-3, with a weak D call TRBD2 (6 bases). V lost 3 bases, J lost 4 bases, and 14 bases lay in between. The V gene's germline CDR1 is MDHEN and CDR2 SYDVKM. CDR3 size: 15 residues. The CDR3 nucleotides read TGTGCCAGCAGTTTTCGGCGGGGTGATTCAGATACGCAGTATTTT. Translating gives CASSFRRGDSDTQYF.